This T cell receptor beta chain was observed in a study of blood T cell repertoires in COVID-19. Assay used: immunoSEQ multiplex PCR; TCRdb lists only in-frame clones, some missing. The sample includes roughly 410,000 clones, about 89% of them seen just once. The length of the CDR3 is 18 residues. Germline-derived CDR1 and CDR2 are MDHEN and SYDVKM. With 2 bases removed from V and 2 bases from J, the gap between germline ends came to 19 bases. The chain has TRBV28 and TRBJ1-5; no clear D gene. Sequencing used peripheral blood. The receptor's source is a woman aged 40 to 50 with COVID-19, enrolled during active disease. This CDR3 reads CASSLSLGRHLGNQPQHF. The CDR3 DNA is TGTGCCAGCAGTTTAAGTTTGGGCCGTCATTTAGGCAATCAGCCCCAGCATTTT.